This T cell receptor beta chain was obtained from a study of blood T cells in healthy people across ages. Together with a sample-barcoded 5' primer, a J-beta primer mix was included in a second PCR lasting roughly 6 to 12 cycles. A minimum of 2.5 million CDR3-containing paired-end reads was obtained for each sample. TCRdb re-derived calls from the 5' RACE reads in MiXCR, one entry per CDR3 protein. The table lists hundreds of thousands of distinct CDR3 sequences, approximately 24% of them singletons. CDR3 size: 13 residues. With V trimmed by 6 bases and J by 3 bases, 7 bases remained unmatched. The germline V gene encodes CDR1 DFQATT and CDR2 SNEGSKA (reference sequence). The same specimen was also included in a second study, on T cells of mothers and their children.

The chain links TRBV20-1 to TRBJ2-7; TRBD1 matches 8 bases. The receptor was derived from a boy aged 5-17 years in good health. The sequencing sample was made of blood. The CDR3 sequence is CSARRQGYYEQYF. CDR3 coding DNA: TGCAGTGCGAGACGACAGGGGTACTACGAGCAGTACTTC.